This T cell receptor beta chain was sequenced during a study of tissue T cells after allogeneic stem cell transplantation. The data were produced by immunoSEQ multiplex PCR, yet TCRdb's version contains in-frame clones alone and is incomplete. The sample has 5,000 to 6,500 clones, around three fifths seen once. This clone has a handful of counts. CDR3 size: 15 residues. The V end was cut by 0 bases, the J end by 8 bases, with 14 bases between. The germline V gene encodes CDR1 LGHNA and CDR2 YSLEER. Sequencing was performed on duodenum tissue, taken at autopsy. This chain uses TRBV4-3 with TRBJ2-1; D possibly corresponds to TRBD1 (6 bases). The TCR originated in a woman aged 18 to 50 with breast cancer. CDR3 in amino acids: CASSQDGRGYYEQFF. The CDR3 DNA reads as TGCGCCAGCAGCCAAGATGGCAGGGGTTATTATGAGCAGTTCTTC.